This TCR beta chain was sequenced during a study of OX40 agonist ivuxolimab in advanced cancers. Profiling relied on immunoSEQ multiplex PCR, and the TCRdb table lists in-frame clones only, not all of them. The table lists about 32,000 clones, about 84% of them singletons. Of note for this clone: The antigen remains unidentified. A single base separates this from a much larger clone, so it may be a read error. At the DNA level, this CDR3 is encoded by other sequences in the same sample as well.

Study-wide results and limits: CD4+ and CD8+ T cells in blood underwent clonal expansion by week 6 at 0.1 to 3.0 mg/kg.

V shed 5 bases, J shed 4 bases, and the junction held 15 bases outside the gene matches. CDR3 size: 17 residues. From germline, CDR1 is SGHDT and CDR2 YYEEEE. This clonotype was sampled from an adult with an advanced solid tumor such as melanoma, head and neck, liver or kidney cancer. V and J are TRBV5-6 and TRBJ2-1, with TRBD2 identical over 7 bases. The specimen was CD4+ or CD8+ T cells sorted from blood, collected in a trial of the OX40 agonist ivuxolimab. The CDR3 coding sequence is TGTGCCAGCAGTGATTTGTCCACCGGGGGGTCTTACAATGAGCAGTTCTTC. Residues: CASSDLSTGGSYNEQFF.